The 32 T cell receptor beta chains presented below share a single source sample, sequenced in a study of shared clonotypes between healthy human individuals. The protocol was immunoSEQ multiplex PCR, while the TCRdb copy is restricted to in-frame clones and leaves out a portion. Counted here are 950,000 to 1,200,000 clones, approximately 75% occurring once; the ten biggest clones make up about 0.94%. The sample taken for sequencing was memory CD4+ T cells from PBMCs. As to subset: CD45RA-negative fraction. The receptors originated from a man younger than 35 in good health. Some clones in this sample may be carry-over from other donors' samples.

V and J are TRBV29-1 and TRBJ2-3; D unresolved. CDR1 and CDR2 (germline): SQVTM, ANQGSEA. CDR3 size: 10 residues. The CDR3 spells CLTDTDTQYF. The CDR3 DNA is TGCTTAACGGACACAGATACGCAGTATTTT.

The V gene is TRBV6-6, the J gene TRBJ1-5; D is ambiguous. Germline-derived CDR1 and CDR2 are MNHNY and SVGAGI (reference sequence). Trimming cost V 6 bases and J 9 bases, with 9 bases left between them. There are 11 residues in the CDR3. CDR3: CASRLDAPQHF. The CDR3 region has the DNA TGTGCCAGCAGACTTGATGCGCCCCAGCATTTT.

Points on this clone: The sample has other DNA sequences that encode this CDR3 too. The V call is TRBV28, the J call TRBJ1-1; D is unclear. Germline CDR1 reads MDHEN; CDR2 reads SYDVKM. V lost 4 bases and J lost 4, with 7 bases in between. The CDR3 totals 12 residues. In nucleotides, the CDR3 is TGTGCCAGCAGTTCCCGGGGCACTGAAGCTTTCTTT. This gives the protein CASSSRGTEAFF.

The V and J genes are TRBV9 and TRBJ1-1; no clear D. Germline V gene data show CDR1 as SGDLS and CDR2 as YYNGEE. There are 17 residues in the CDR3. Trimming stripped 0 bases from V and 2 bases from J, with 17 bases between. This CDR3 reads CASSVGADILRNTEAFF. The CDR3 DNA is TGTGCCAGCAGCGTAGGGGCCGACATACTTAGAAACACTGAAGCTTTCTTT.

As to this clone: Other DNA sequences in this sample translate to the same CDR3. V gene TRBV11-2 combines with J gene TRBJ1-1, with D unresolved. CDR1 and CDR2 (germline): SGHAT, FQNNGV. The CDR3 contains 13 residues. Trimming removed 4 bases at V and 1 base at J, with 7 bases between. CDR3 protein: CASSSDRNTEAFF. The CDR3 region has the DNA TGTGCCAGCAGCTCCGACCGGAACACTGAAGCTTTCTTT. Based on the CDR3 plus reference TRBV11-2 and TRBJ1-1, the full variable domain is EAGVAQSPRYKIIEKRQSVAFWCNPISGHATLYWYQQILGQGPKLLIQFQNNGVVDDSQLPKDRFSAERLKGVDSTLKIQPAKLEDSAVYLCASSSDRNTEAFFGQGTRLTVV.

This clone has only a few counts. Additional DNA sequences in this sample encode the identical CDR3. V and J are TRBV2 and TRBJ2-7; TRBD1 agrees at 8 bases. With 3 bases clipped from V and 3 bases from J, the junction kept 4 bases outside the gene matches. The germline CDR1 and CDR2 sequences are SNHLY and FYNNEI. The CDR3 consists of 14 residues. The CDR3 bases are TGTGCCAGCAGTGAGGGGACAGGTAACTACGAGCAGTACTTC. Translated: CASSEGTGNYEQYF.

The chain employs TRBV11-1 and TRBJ2-3, with 10 bases matching TRBD2. V gave up 5 bases and J gave up 0 bases; unmatched junction bases: 5. The CDR3 runs 16 residues. Germline lookup yields CDR1 SGHAT and CDR2 FQDESV (reference sequence). CDR3 nucleotide sequence: TGTGCCAGCAGCAGGTTGACTAGCGGGAGCACAGATACGCAGTATTTT. The encoded protein is CASSRLTSGSTDTQYF.

The V call is TRBV27, the J call TRBJ2-5; D not certain. Germline CDR1 and CDR2: MNHEY and SMNVEV (reference sequence). The germline V and J ends were trimmed by 5 bases and 4 bases, with 14 bases remaining between them. This CDR3 spans 14 amino acids. CDR3 DNA: TGTGCCAGCAGTCCTAGGAGTAATCGAGAGACCCAGTACTTC. This sequence encodes CASSPRSNRETQYF.

The chain has TRBV11-1 and TRBJ1-1; D gene ambiguous. V was pared by 4 bases and J by 0 bases, with 15 bases between. This CDR3 comprises 16 residues. CDR1 and CDR2 from the germline V gene are SGHAT and FQDESV (reference sequence). CDR3 amino acids: CASSSRKSGLNTEAFF. The CDR3 region has the DNA TGTGCCAGCAGCTCCCGGAAATCCGGGTTGAACACTGAAGCTTTCTTT. The variable domain in full, with the rest retrieved from reference TRBV11-1 and TRBJ1-1, is EAEVAQSPRYKITEKSQAVAFWCDPISGHATLYWYRQILGQGPELLVQFQDESVVDDSQLPKDRFSAERLKGVDSTLKIQPAELGDSAMYLCASSSRKSGLNTEAFFGQGTRLTVV.

There are a few counts of this clone. This same CDR3 is encoded by further DNA sequences in the sample. The chain is built from TRBV4-3 and TRBJ2-1; 9 bases are a match to TRBD2. This CDR3 has 16 amino acids. Germline V CDR1 and CDR2: LGHNA, YSLEER. J was trimmed by 4 bases and V by 1 base; bases with no gene match: 5. In DNA, the CDR3 is TGCGCCAGCAGCCAAGGCGGGCTAGCGGGATACAATGAGCAGTTCTTC. It encodes CASSQGGLAGYNEQFF.

In its sample, this clone was seen a few times. The chain carries TRBV7-9 and TRBJ2-6; maybe TRBD2 (6 bases). The germline V gene encodes CDR1 SEHNR and CDR2 FQNEAQ (reference sequence). Trimming stripped 0 bases from V and 2 bases from J, with 11 bases between. The CDR3 has 17 residues. The CDR3: CASSLAPPGAGANVLTF. The CDR3 coding sequence is TGTGCCAGCAGCTTAGCGCCCCCGGGGGCTGGGGCCAACGTCCTGACTTTC.

The chain links TRBV15 to TRBJ2-7; D uncertain. Between the trimmed V and J ends, which lost 0 bases and 2 bases, there was a span of 5 bases. The V gene's germline CDR1 is LNHNV and CDR2 YYDKDF (reference sequence). The CDR3 runs to 13 residues. This CDR3 is CATSREPTYEQYF. CDR3 DNA sequence: TGTGCCACCAGCAGAGAACCCACCTACGAGCAGTACTTC. Together with reference TRBV15 and TRBJ2-7, the CDR3 gives the full variable domain: DAMVIQNPRYQVTQFGKPVTLSCSQTLNHNVMYWYQQKSSQAPKLLFHYYDKDFNNEADTPDNFQSRRPNTSFCFLDIRSPGLGDTAMYLCATSREPTYEQYFGPGTRLTVT.

J is TRBJ2-2 and V is TRBV2; D is possibly TRBD1 (5 bases). Per the germline V gene, CDR1 is SNHLY and CDR2 is FYNNEI. V shed 3 bases and J shed 6 bases, with 14 bases lying between them. CDR3 size: 15 residues. The CDR3 is CASSDRVLFSGELFF. CDR3 in DNA: TGTGCCAGCAGTGACAGGGTCTTATTTTCCGGGGAGCTGTTTTTT.

The chain is built from TRBV5-1 and TRBJ2-5, with 8 bases aligning to TRBD2. The CDR3 loop spans 16 amino acids. Trimming took 4 bases from V and 1 from J; bases not matched to a gene: 9. The germline V gene has CDR1 SGHRS and CDR2 YFSETQ. CDR3 sequence: CASSPGTSVSQETQYF. The CDR3 nucleotides are TGCGCCAGCAGCCCCGGGACTAGTGTTTCCCAAGAGACCCAGTACTTC.

The V and J genes are TRBV2 and TRBJ2-1; tentatively, D is TRBD1 or TRBD2 (5 bases each). Trimming left V 8 bases short and J 8 bases short, with 19 bases between. CDR1 is SNHLY and CDR2 is FYNNEI in the germline V gene. The length of the CDR3 is 14 residues. CDR3 amino acids: CASRETTRGYEQFF. The CDR3 DNA reads TGTGCCAGCCGCGAGACCACCCGGGGCTATGAGCAGTTCTTC.

This sequence joins TRBV7-9 and TRBJ2-3; D is perhaps TRBD2 (6 bases). V lost 1 base and J lost 7, with 15 bases in between. Germline loops: CDR1 SEHNR, CDR2 FQNEAQ (reference sequence). This CDR3 is built from 15 residues. CDR3 residues: CASSLGVGRDNTQYF. The DNA for the CDR3 is TGTGCCAGCAGCTTAGGGGTCGGGAGAGATAATACGCAGTATTTT.

In its sample, this clone was seen once. The chain carries TRBV19 and TRBJ2-3, with D unresolved. The CDR3 is 15 amino acids. The V end lost 3 bases, the J end lost 4 bases, and 14 bases lay between the germline ends. The V gene's germline CDR1 is LNHDA and CDR2 SQIVND (reference sequence). CDR3: CASSMNLARPDTQYF. Written as DNA, the CDR3 is TGTGCCAGTAGTATGAATTTAGCCCGGCCAGATACGCAGTATTTT.

The chain has TRBV5-1 and TRBJ1-4; TRBD1 is a possible D gene (5 bases). Trimming stripped 4 bases from V and 14 bases from J, with 21 bases between. CDR1 is SGHRS and CDR2 is YFSETQ in the germline V gene. There are 14 residues in the CDR3. CDR3 in DNA: TGCGCCAGCAGCCCTATAGGTGACAGTCCGGTCCTGTTTTTT. Its protein product is CASSPIGDSPVLFF.

In the case of this clone: A far larger clone differs by one base, so this is likely a read error. This chain connects TRBV5-1 to TRBJ1-1; 8 positions match TRBD1. V lost 4 bases and J lost 1; bases outside the gene matches: 3. The CDR3 covers 14 residues. Germline values: CDR1 SGHRS, CDR2 YFSETQ. The DNA for the CDR3 is TGCGCCAGCAGCATACAGGGGGGGAACACTGAAGCTTTCTTT. Translating gives CASSIQGGNTEAFF. The entire variable domain, with the rest obtained from reference TRBV5-1 and TRBJ1-1, is as follows: KAGVTQTPRYLIKTRGQQVTLSCSPISGHRSVSWYQQTPGQGLQFLFEYFSETQRNKGNFPGRFSGRQFSNSRSEMNVSTLELGDSALYLCASSIQGGNTEAFFGQGTRLTVV.

This chain connects TRBV7-2 to TRBJ1-5; tentatively, D is TRBD1 (6 bases). This CDR3 comprises 15 residues. Germline V gives CDR1 SGHTA, CDR2 FQGNSA. Trimming removed 1 base from V and 6 bases from J, with 13 bases in between. The CDR3 DNA sequence: TGTGCCAGCAGCTTAGATCTGGGGGCAAGTCAGCCCCAGCATTTT. Protein: CASSLDLGASQPQHF.

The V call is TRBV21-1, the J call TRBJ2-7; TRBD1 is the table's D call, not checked against the DNA. TRBV21-1 is a pseudogene. CDR3 length: 14 amino acids. The CDR3 bases are TGTGCCAGCAGCAAAGGGGACAGAAGGTCCGAGCAGTACTTC. The encoded protein is CASSKGDRRSEQYF.

The chain links TRBV6-6 to TRBJ2-2; 8 bases match TRBD2. The CDR3 is 16 residues long. V gave up 6 bases and J gave up 7 bases; unmatched junction bases: 13. CDR1 is MNHNY, CDR2 SVGAGI, per germline (reference sequence). CDR3 region: CASSASGTSLFGELFF. CDR3 bases: TGTGCCAGCAGCGCCTCCGGGACTAGTCTCTTCGGGGAGCTGTTTTTT.

This clone has just a few counts. This sequence joins TRBV5-1 and TRBJ2-1; the match to TRBD2 covers 10 bases. The CDR3 contains 20 residues. With 5 bases clipped from V and 1 base from J, the junction kept 18 bases outside the gene matches. Germline-derived CDR1 and CDR2 are SGHRS and YFSETQ. CDR3 DNA: TGCGCCAGCAGTCACAATGGGCCTAGCGGGAGAAAGGGTTCCTACAATGAGCAGTTCTTC. Its protein is CASSHNGPSGRKGSYNEQFF.

Points on this clone: A much larger clone lies a single base off, so this may be a read error. This CDR3 is also generated by other DNA sequences in the sample. CDR3 DNA: TGCAGCGTTGAAAAGGGGGGAACTGAAGCCTTCTTT. Amino acids: CSVEKGGTEAFF. This chain connects TRBV29-1 to TRBJ1-1; TRBD1 is a possible D gene (6 bases). Germline CDR1 and CDR2: SQVTM and ANQGSEA. The CDR3 has 12 amino acids.

This clone has a single count. V and J are TRBV6-1 and TRBJ2-7, with D unresolved. Per germline, CDR1 MNHNS and CDR2 SASEGT. The length of the CDR3 is 13 residues. The V gene lost 4 bases and the J gene lost 2 bases, with 9 bases spanning the gap. The chain's CDR3 is CASSVTPAYEQYF. As DNA, the CDR3 is TGTGCCAGCAGTGTCACCCCCGCCTACGAGCAGTACTTC.

The J gene is TRBJ2-1, the V gene TRBV7-9; the match to TRBD1 covers 9 bases. Germline values: CDR1 SEHNR, CDR2 FQNEAQ (reference sequence). V dropped 4 bases and J dropped 6; count of bases not matched to a gene: 19. There are 19 residues in the CDR3. The CDR3 loop reads CASSSRTGEGAGRVNEQFF. The CDR3 region has the DNA TGTGCCAGCAGCTCCCGGACAGGGGAGGGGGCGGGAAGAGTCAATGAGCAGTTCTTC.

CDR3 loop: CATQIHILYEQYF. The CDR3 coding sequence is TGTGCCACCCAAATCCACATACTATACGAGCAGTACTTC. The rearrangement links TRBV21-1 to TRBJ2-7; the table's D call, TRBD2, has no DNA check behind it. TRBV21-1 is tagged as a pseudogene. This CDR3 spans 13 amino acids.

The chain carries TRBV25-1 and TRBJ1-4, with TRBD1 as a possible D gene (6 bases). Germline CDR1 MGHDK, CDR2 SYGVNS. Trimming cost V 3 bases and J 4 bases, with 12 bases left between them. The CDR3 covers 15 residues. The CDR3 nucleotides are TGTGCCAGCAGTGACCTAGGGGGTGATAATGAAAAACTGTTTTTT. The encoded protein is CASSDLGGDNEKLFF.

This chain links TRBV28 with TRBJ1-5; the match to TRBD1 covers 9 bases. This CDR3 contains 20 residues. Germline lookup yields CDR1 MDHEN and CDR2 SYDVKM. The ends lost 6 bases at V and 0 bases at J; junction bases unmatched: 18. CDR3 in amino acids: CASRTGQGGVGGYSNQPQHF. The CDR3 nucleotides read TGTGCCAGCAGGACGGGACAGGGAGGGGTCGGGGGATATAGCAATCAGCCCCAGCATTTT.

Turning to this clone: Other DNA sequences of this sample code for an identical CDR3. V is TRBV6-1 and J is TRBJ2-2; possibly TRBD1 for D (6 bases). The germline gives CDR1 MNHNS, CDR2 SASEGT. The V and J ends lost 6 bases and 5 bases respectively, with 10 bases between them. The CDR3 sequence is 13 residues long. The DNA of the CDR3 is TGTGCCAGCAGCAGGACAGTAACCGGGGAGCTGTTTTTT. It encodes CASSRTVTGELFF.

About this clone itself: Different DNA sequences within this sample yield the same CDR3. J is TRBJ1-2 and V is TRBV28; no clear D. The germline V gene encodes CDR1 MDHEN and CDR2 SYDVKM. Deletions cut 2 bases from V and 5 bases from J, with 9 bases between. This CDR3 is 13 amino acids long. CDR3 DNA: TGTGCCAGCAGTTTAATCCAGGATTATGGCTACACCTTC. This sequence encodes CASSLIQDYGYTF.

The rearrangement links TRBV9 to TRBJ1-1, with D uncertain. V shed 0 bases and J shed 6 bases, with 9 bases lying between them. The CDR3 totals 13 residues. Germline-derived CDR1 and CDR2 are SGDLS and YYNGEE. The CDR3 region has the DNA TGTGCCAGCAGCGTAGCGCCAGGTGCTGAAGCTTTCTTT. It translates to CASSVAPGAEAFF. Based on the CDR3 plus reference TRBV9 and TRBJ1-1, the full variable domain is DSGVTQTPKHLITATGQRVTLRCSPRSGDLSVYWYQQSLDQGLQFLIQYYNGEERAKGNILERFSAQQFPDLHSELNLSSLELGDSALYFCASSVAPGAEAFFGQGTRLTVV.